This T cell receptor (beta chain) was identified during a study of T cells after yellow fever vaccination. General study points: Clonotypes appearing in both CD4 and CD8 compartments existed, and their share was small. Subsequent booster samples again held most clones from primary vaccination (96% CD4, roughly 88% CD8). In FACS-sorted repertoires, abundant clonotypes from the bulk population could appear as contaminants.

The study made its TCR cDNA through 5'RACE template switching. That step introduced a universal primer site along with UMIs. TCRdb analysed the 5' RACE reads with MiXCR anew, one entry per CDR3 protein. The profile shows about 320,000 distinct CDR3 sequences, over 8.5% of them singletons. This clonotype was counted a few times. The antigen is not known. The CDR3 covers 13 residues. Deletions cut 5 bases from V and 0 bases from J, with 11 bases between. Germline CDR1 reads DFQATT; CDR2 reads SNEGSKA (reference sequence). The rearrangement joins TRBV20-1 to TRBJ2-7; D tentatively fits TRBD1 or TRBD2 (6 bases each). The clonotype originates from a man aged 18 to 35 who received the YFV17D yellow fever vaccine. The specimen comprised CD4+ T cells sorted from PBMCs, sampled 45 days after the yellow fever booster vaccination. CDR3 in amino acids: CSAGGRASYEQYF. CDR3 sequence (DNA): TGCAGTGCTGGGGGGCGGGCCTCCTACGAGCAGTACTTC.